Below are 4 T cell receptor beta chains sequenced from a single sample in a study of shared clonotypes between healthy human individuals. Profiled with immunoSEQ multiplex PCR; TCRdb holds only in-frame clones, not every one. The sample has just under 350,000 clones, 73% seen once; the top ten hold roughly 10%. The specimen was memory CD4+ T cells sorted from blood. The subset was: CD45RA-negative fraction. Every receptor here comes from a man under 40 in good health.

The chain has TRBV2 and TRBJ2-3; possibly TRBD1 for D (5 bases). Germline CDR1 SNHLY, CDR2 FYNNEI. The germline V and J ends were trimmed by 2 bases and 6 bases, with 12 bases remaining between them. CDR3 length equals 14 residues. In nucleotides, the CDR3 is TGTGCCAGCAGTGAACAAGGGGATCGCGATACGCAGTATTTT. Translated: CASSEQGDRDTQYF.

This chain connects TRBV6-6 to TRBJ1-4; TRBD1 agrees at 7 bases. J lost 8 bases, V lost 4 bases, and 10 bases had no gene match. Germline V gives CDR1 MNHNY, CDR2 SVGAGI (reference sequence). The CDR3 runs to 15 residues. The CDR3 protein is CASSSSDRVREKLFF. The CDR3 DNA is TGTGCCAGCAGTTCCTCCGACAGGGTACGGGAAAAACTGTTTTTT.

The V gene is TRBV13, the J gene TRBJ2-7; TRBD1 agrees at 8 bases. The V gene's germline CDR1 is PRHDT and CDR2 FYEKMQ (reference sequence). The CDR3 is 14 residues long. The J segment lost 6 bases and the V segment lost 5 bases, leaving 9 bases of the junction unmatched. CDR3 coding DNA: TGTGCCAGCAGCCTTGGACAGGGTTCTCGCGAGCAGTACTTC. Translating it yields CASSLGQGSREQYF.

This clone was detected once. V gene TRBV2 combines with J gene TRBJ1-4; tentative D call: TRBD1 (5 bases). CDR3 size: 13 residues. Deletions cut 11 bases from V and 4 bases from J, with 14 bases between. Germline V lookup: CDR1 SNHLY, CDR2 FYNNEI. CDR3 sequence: CAGHRDLNEKLFF. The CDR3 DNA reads TGTGCCGGACACCGGGATCTTAATGAAAAACTGTTTTTT.